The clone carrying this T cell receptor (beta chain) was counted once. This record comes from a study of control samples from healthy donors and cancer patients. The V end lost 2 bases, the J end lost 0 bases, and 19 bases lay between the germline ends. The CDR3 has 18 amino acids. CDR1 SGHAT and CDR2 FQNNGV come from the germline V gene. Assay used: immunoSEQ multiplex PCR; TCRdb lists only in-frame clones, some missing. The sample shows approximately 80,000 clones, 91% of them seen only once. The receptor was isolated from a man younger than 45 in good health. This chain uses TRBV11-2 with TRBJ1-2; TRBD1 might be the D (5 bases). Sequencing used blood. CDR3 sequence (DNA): TGTGCCAGCAGCTTAAATGGTAACAGGCGCTCTCCTAACTATGGCTACACCTTC. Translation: CASSLNGNRRSPNYGYTF.